These T cell receptor beta chains were read from a single sample in a study of control samples from healthy donors and cancer patients. The table came from immunoSEQ multiplex PCR; TCRdb's copy has only in-frame clones and leaves some out. There are roughly 80,000 clones in the sample; roughly 90% occur only once, and more than 5.5% lies in the top ten. Sequencing was carried out using blood. The receptor source for this set is a woman aged 50 to 65 in good health. The CDR3 runs from the conserved cysteine through the conserved F or W. D genes are given only for firm matches.

CDR3aa,j_gene,v_gene,d_gene
CSVGEVEGGQPQHF,TRBJ1-5,TRBV29-1,NA
CASRKLGTKETQYF,TRBJ2-5,TRBV10-2,NA
CAISGGDGYTF,TRBJ1-2,TRBV10-3,NA
CASSVTGGADTQYF,TRBJ2-3,TRBV19,TRBD1
CASSGQLAGGTGELFF,TRBJ2-2,TRBV6-1,TRBD2
CASSQLGSNLRYTEAFF,TRBJ1-1,TRBV14,NA
CASSIGQGGQPQHF,TRBJ1-5,TRBV19,TRBD1
CASSVRRGGDTQYF,TRBJ2-3,TRBV9,TRBD2
CSVEGQDNGYTF,TRBJ1-2,TRBV29-1,TRBD1
CASSSDGTGWGDTQYF,TRBJ2-3,TRBV5-4,TRBD1